The clone carrying this TCR beta chain is a singleton in its sample. The method was immunoSEQ multiplex PCR; TCRdb's version includes in-frame clones alone and lacks a portion of them. The sample yields about 140,000 clones, 65% to 85% seen once. Trimming removed 9 bases from V and 0 bases from J, with 15 bases in between. From germline, CDR1 is MNHNY and CDR2 SVGAGI (reference sequence). This CDR3 is built from 15 residues. This entry belongs to a study of cytotoxic CD8 clonotypes in ibrutinib-treated CLL. This clonotype was sampled from a human donor with chronic lymphocytic leukemia. Specimen: PBMCs, collected after 36 months of ibrutinib treatment. The chain uses TRBV6-6 and TRBJ2-1; TRBD2 is a possible D gene (6 bases). As DNA, the CDR3 is TGTGCCAGTTTGAGCGGGTCGAGCTCCTACAATGAGCAGTTCTTC. Translation: CASLSGSSSYNEQFF.